These 8 T cell receptor beta chains were all obtained from the same sample, sequenced in a study of shared clonotypes between healthy human individuals. TCRdb keeps only in-frame clones here, not all; method: immunoSEQ multiplex PCR. The sample shows about 2 million clones, over 85% of them seen only once. The sample was naive CD4+ T cells sorted from blood. As to subset: CD45RA+ positively selected. These receptors all come from a young man in good health.

The CDR3 sequence is CASGSGGNTDTQYF. The CDR3, as DNA: TGTGCTAGTGGCTCAGGTGGGAACACAGATACGCAGTATTTT. The rearrangement joins TRBV12-5 to TRBJ2-3, with D hard to call. Germline V CDR1 and CDR2: LGHNT, FRNRAP. This CDR3 has 14 residues. Trimming took 6 bases from V and 2 from J, leaving 12 bases between them.

The V gene is TRBV10-3, the J gene TRBJ2-3, with a possible D match to TRBD1 (6 bases). The CDR3 sequence is 15 residues long. Germline V CDR1 and CDR2: ENHRY, SYGVKD. V lost 10 bases and J lost 2, with 19 bases in between. CDR3 bases: TGTGCCACCCAACCCCGGGACATAACCACAGATACGCAGTATTTT. It is translated as CATQPRDITTDTQYF.

The chain recombines TRBV27 with TRBJ1-2, with 12 positions matching TRBD1. CDR3 length: 15 residues. V lost 3 bases and J lost 8; bases outside the gene matches: 7. The V gene's germline CDR1 is MNHEY and CDR2 SMNVEV (reference sequence). As DNA, the CDR3 is TGTGCCAGCAGTTTTGACCGGGACAGGGGGCGAGGCTACACCTTC. Translated, it gives CASSFDRDRGRGYTF.

Concerning this clone: Other DNA sequences in the same sample also yield this CDR3. The chain couples TRBV28 to TRBJ1-1; D not certain. CDR3 length: 12 residues. CDR1 and CDR2 (germline): MDHEN, SYDVKM. Trimming took off 6 bases at V and 1 base at J, with 6 bases between the two ends. CDR3 region: CASSPRNTEAFF. The CDR3 bases are TGTGCCAGCAGCCCCAGGAACACTGAAGCTTTCTTT.

Details on this clone: A junction end diverges from the germline sequence, so it may reflect a read error. The V call is TRBV12-5, the J call TRBJ2-5; perhaps TRBD1 as D (6 bases). CDR3 length equals 17 residues. Germline lookup yields CDR1 LGHNT and CDR2 FRNRAP. The CDR3 DNA reads TGCGCTAGTGGTTTGCCTCACAGGGCGGAAAACCAAGAGACCCAGTACTTC. Translated: CASGLPHRAENQETQYF.

The chain joins TRBV19 to TRBJ1-5, with D hard to call. V was cut by 1 base and J by 4 bases, with 14 bases left in between. CDR1 and CDR2 (germline): LNHDA, SQIVND (reference sequence). CDR3 length equals 16 residues. The CDR3 region has the DNA TGTGCCAGTAGTATAGGGCACGAATATTGGAATCAGCCCCAGCATTTT. It codes for CASSIGHEYWNQPQHF.

V and J are TRBV19 and TRBJ2-7; D is ambiguous. Germline lookup yields CDR1 LNHDA and CDR2 SQIVND (reference sequence). The CDR3 extends over 16 amino acids. Trimming cost V 5 bases and J 3 bases, with 20 bases left between them. Written as DNA, the CDR3 is TGTGCCAGTAGTCGTCAGGTTGGCGGCTCCCTCTACGAGCAGTACTTC. It translates to CASSRQVGGSLYEQYF. The whole variable domain, remainder taken from reference TRBV19 and TRBJ2-7, is DGGITQSPKYLFRKEGQNVTLSCEQNLNHDAMYWYRQDPGQGLRLIYYSQIVNDFQKGDIAEGYSVSREKKESFPLTVTSAQKNPTAFYLCASSRQVGGSLYEQYFGPGTRLTVT.

In its sample, this clone was seen once. The CDR3 DNA follows: TGTGCCAGCAGAGGTTCCGGGACAGGGAATCAGCCCCAGCATTTT. This sequence encodes CASRGSGTGNQPQHF. This chain joins TRBV28 and TRBJ1-5; 9 nucleotides agree with TRBD1. Losses at the gene ends were 6 bases for V and 4 bases for J; bases not matched to a gene: 7. The CDR3 loop spans 15 amino acids. CDR1 MDHEN and CDR2 SYDVKM come from the germline V gene.